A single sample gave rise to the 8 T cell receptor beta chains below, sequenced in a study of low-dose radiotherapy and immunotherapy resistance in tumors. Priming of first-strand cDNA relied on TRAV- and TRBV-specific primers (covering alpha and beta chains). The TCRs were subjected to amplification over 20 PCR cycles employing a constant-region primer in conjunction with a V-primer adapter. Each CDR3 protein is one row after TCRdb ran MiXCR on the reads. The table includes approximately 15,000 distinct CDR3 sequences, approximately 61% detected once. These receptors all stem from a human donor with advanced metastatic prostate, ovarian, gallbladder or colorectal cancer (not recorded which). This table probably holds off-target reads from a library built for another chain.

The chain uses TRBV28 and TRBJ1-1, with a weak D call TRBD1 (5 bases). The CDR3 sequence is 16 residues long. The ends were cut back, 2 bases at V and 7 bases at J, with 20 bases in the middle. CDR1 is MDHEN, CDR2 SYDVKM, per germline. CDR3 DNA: TGTGCCAGCAGTTTAGGGTCGGGGCGTTTTAGGGGTGAAGCTTTCTTT. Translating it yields CASSLGSGRFRGEAFF. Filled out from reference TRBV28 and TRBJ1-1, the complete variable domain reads DVKVTQSSRYLVKRTGEKVFLECVQDMDHENMFWYRQDPGLGLRLIYFSYDVKMKEKGDIPEGYSVSREKKERFSLILESASTNQTSMYLCASSLGSGRFRGEAFFGQGTRLTVV.

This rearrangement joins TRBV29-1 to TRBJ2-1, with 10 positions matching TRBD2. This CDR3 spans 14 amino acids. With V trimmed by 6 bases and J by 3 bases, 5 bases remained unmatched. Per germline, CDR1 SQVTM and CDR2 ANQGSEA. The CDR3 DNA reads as TGCAGCGTCGAGGGACTAGCGTTCTACAATGAGCAGTTCTTC. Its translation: CSVEGLAFYNEQFF.

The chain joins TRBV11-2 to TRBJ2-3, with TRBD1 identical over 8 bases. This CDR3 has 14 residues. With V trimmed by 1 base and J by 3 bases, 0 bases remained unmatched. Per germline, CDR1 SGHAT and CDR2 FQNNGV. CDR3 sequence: CASSLGTGTDTQYF. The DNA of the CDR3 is TGTGCCAGCAGCTTAGGGACAGGGACAGATACGCAGTATTTT.

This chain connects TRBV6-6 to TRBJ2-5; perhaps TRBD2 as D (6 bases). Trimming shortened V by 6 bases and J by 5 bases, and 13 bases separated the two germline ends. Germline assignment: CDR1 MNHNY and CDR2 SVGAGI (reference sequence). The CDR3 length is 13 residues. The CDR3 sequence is CASRGLAGETQYF. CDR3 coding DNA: TGTGCCAGCAGGGGACTGGCTGGGGAGACCCAGTACTTC.

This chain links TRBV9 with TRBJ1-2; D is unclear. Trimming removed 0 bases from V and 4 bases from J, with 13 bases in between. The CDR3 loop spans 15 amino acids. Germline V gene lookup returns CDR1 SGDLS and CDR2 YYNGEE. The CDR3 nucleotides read TGTGCCAGCAGCGTAGACCACGGCAGACGCTATGGCTACACCTTC. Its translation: CASSVDHGRRYGYTF. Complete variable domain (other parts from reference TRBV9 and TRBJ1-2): DSGVTQTPKHLITATGQRVTLRCSPRSGDLSVYWYQQSLDQGLQFLIQYYNGEERAKGNILERFSAQQFPDLHSELNLSSLELGDSALYFCASSVDHGRRYGYTFGSGTRLTVV.

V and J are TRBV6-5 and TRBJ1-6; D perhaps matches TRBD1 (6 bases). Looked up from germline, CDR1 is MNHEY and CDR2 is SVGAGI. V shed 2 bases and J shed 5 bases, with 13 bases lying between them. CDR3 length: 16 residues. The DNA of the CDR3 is TGTGCCAGCAGTTACGGGGACACGCCGAATAATTCACCCCTCCACTTT. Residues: CASSYGDTPNNSPLHF.

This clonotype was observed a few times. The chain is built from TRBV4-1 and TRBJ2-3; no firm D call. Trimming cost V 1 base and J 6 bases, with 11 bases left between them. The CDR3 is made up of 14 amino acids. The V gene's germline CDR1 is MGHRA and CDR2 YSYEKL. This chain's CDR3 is CASSQGEQMDTQYF. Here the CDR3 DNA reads TGCGCCAGCAGCCAAGGCGAGCAAATGGATACGCAGTATTTT.

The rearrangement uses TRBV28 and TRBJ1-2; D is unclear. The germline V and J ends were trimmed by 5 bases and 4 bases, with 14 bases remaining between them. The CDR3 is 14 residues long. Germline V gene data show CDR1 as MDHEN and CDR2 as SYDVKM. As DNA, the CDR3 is TGTGCCAGCAGTAACCACATAGCTTCCTATGGCTACACCTTC. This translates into CASSNHIASYGYTF.